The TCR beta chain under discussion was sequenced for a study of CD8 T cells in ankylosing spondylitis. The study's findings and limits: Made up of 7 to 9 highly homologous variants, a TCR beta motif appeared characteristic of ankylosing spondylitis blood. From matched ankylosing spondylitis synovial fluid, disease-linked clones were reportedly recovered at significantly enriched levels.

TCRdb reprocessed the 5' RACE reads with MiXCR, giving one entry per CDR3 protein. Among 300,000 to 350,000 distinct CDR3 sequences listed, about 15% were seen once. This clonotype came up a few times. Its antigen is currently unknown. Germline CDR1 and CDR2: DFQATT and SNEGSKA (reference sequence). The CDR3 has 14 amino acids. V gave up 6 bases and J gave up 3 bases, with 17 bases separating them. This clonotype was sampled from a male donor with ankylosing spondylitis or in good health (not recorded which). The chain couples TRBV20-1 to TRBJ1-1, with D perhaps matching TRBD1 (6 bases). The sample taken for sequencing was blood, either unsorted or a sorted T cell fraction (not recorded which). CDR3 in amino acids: CSARRGLVDTEAFF. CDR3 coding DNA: TGCAGTGCCAGGCGGGGGCTAGTGGACACTGAAGCTTTCTTT.